The rows below give T cell receptor beta chains drawn from one sample of a study of T cells in Graves' hyperthyroidism and ophthalmopathy. MiXCR, applied by TCRdb to the multiplex PCR reads, yields one record per CDR3 protein. The sample has about 540,000 distinct CDR3 sequences; 46% are singletons. The sample consisted of peripheral blood or thyroid tissue (not recorded which). The receptors stem from a woman younger than 35 with Graves' hyperthyroidism. Both conserved end residues are part of each CDR3. A D gene is named only where the DNA matches it firmly. Part of the rows lack a size; the others show once, few, many or a class for expanded clones.

j_gene: TRBJ2-5; abundance: many; v_gene: TRBV24-1; d_gene: -; CDR3aa: CATSESGTGQETQYF; CDR3nt: TGTGCCACCAGTGAAAGCGGGACAGGACAAGAGACCCAGTACTTC
j_gene: TRBJ2-1; abundance: -; v_gene: TRBV5-1; d_gene: -; CDR3aa: CASSSVGEQFF; CDR3nt: TGCGCCAGCAGTAGCGTGGGTGAGCAGTTCTTC
j_gene: TRBJ2-7; abundance: once; v_gene: TRBV2; d_gene: TRBD2; CDR3aa: CASQAGNNEQYF; CDR3nt: TGTGCCAGCCAAGCGGGAAACAATGAGCAGTACTTC
j_gene: TRBJ2-5; abundance: many; v_gene: TRBV9; d_gene: -; CDR3aa: CASSVAPVQETQYF; CDR3nt: TGTGCCAGCAGCGTAGCTCCGGTCCAAGAGACCCAGTACTTC
j_gene: TRBJ2-1; abundance: few; v_gene: TRBV20-1; d_gene: TRBD2; CDR3aa: CSARTSGRTRRNEQFF; CDR3nt: TGCAGTGCTAGGACTAGCGGGAGAACAAGGCGCAATGAGCAGTTCTTC
j_gene: TRBJ2-7; abundance: -; v_gene: TRBV2; d_gene: -; CDR3aa: CASSDGQYF; CDR3nt: TGTGCCAGCAGTGATGGGCAGTACTTC
j_gene: TRBJ2-3; abundance: many; v_gene: TRBV20-1; d_gene: -; CDR3aa: CSAVFTDTQYF; CDR3nt: TGCAGTGCCGTGTTCACAGATACGCAGTATTTT
j_gene: TRBJ2-2; abundance: many; v_gene: TRBV20-1; d_gene: TRBD2; CDR3aa: CSAWLAGAGELFF; CDR3nt: TGCAGCGCCTGGCTAGCGGGAGCCGGGGAGCTGTTTTTT
j_gene: TRBJ2-6; abundance: -; v_gene: TRBV15; d_gene: TRBD1; CDR3aa: CATSRPGQGSGANVLTF; CDR3nt: TGTGCCACCAGCCGTCCGGGACAGGGTTCCGGGGCCAACGTCCTGACTTTC
j_gene: TRBJ2-1; abundance: many; v_gene: TRBV9; d_gene: -; CDR3aa: CASSVDASAGDDNEQFF; CDR3nt: TGTGCCAGCAGCGTAGACGCATCGGCAGGGGATGACAATGAGCAGTTCTTC
j_gene: TRBJ2-2; abundance: -; v_gene: TRBV6-5; d_gene: -; CDR3aa: CASCRRVDTGELFF; CDR3nt: TGTGCCAGCTGCAGGAGGGTGGACACCGGGGAGCTGTTTTTT
j_gene: TRBJ1-2; abundance: -; v_gene: TRBV5-1; d_gene: -; CDR3aa: CASSDDGKVDYGYTF; CDR3nt: TGCGCCAGCAGCGATGACGGGAAAGTGGACTATGGCTACACCTTC
j_gene: TRBJ1-1; abundance: few; v_gene: TRBV5-4; d_gene: -; CDR3aa: CASNLDGMAFF; CDR3nt: TGTGCCAGCAACCTGGACGGAATGGCTTTCTTT
j_gene: TRBJ2-2; abundance: few; v_gene: TRBV4-3; d_gene: TRBD1; CDR3aa: CASSQDRGPSGELFF; CDR3nt: TGCGCCAGCAGCCAAGATAGGGGGCCCAGCGGGGAGCTGTTTTTT
j_gene: TRBJ2-5; abundance: many; v_gene: TRBV19; d_gene: -; CDR3aa: CASSIEYQETQYF; CDR3nt: TGTGCCAGTAGTATAGAATACCAAGAGACCCAGTACTTC
j_gene: TRBJ1-2; abundance: many; v_gene: TRBV4-1; d_gene: TRBD1; CDR3aa: CASSPRRQGSHGYTF; CDR3nt: TGCGCCAGCAGCCCCAGACGACAGGGGTCTCATGGCTACACCTTC
j_gene: TRBJ2-7; abundance: many; v_gene: TRBV7-2; d_gene: TRBD2; CDR3aa: CASSDRLAGVLLEQYF; CDR3nt: TGTGCCAGCAGCGACCGACTAGCGGGAGTCCTCCTCGAGCAGTACTTC
j_gene: TRBJ2-7; abundance: -; v_gene: TRBV5-1; d_gene: TRBD2; CDR3aa: CASSARDGTSGSGEQYF; CDR3nt: TGCGCCAGCAGTGCTAGAGATGGGACTAGCGGGAGCGGCGAGCAGTACTTC
j_gene: TRBJ2-1; abundance: -; v_gene: TRBV7-2; d_gene: -; CDR3aa: CASSFGGVSDNEQFF; CDR3nt: TGTGCCAGCAGCTTCGGGGGAGTCTCAGACAATGAGCAGTTCTTC
j_gene: TRBJ2-3; abundance: few; v_gene: TRBV11-1; d_gene: TRBD2; CDR3aa: CASSLDSSGSLYTQYF; CDR3nt: TGTGCCAGCAGCTTGGACTCCAGCGGGAGTTTATATACGCAGTATTTT
j_gene: TRBJ1-3; abundance: -; v_gene: TRBV7-9; d_gene: TRBD1; CDR3aa: CASSLDRGSGNTIYF; CDR3nt: TGTGCCAGCAGCTTAGACAGGGGCTCTGGAAACACCATATATTTT
j_gene: TRBJ1-4; abundance: -; v_gene: TRBV7-3; d_gene: -; CDR3aa: CASQVDGRVGNEKLFF; CDR3nt: TGTGCCAGCCAAGTAGACGGTCGGGTCGGTAATGAAAAACTGTTTTTT
j_gene: TRBJ2-2; abundance: many; v_gene: TRBV6-5; d_gene: -; CDR3aa: CASRDPVRTSTEELFF; CDR3nt: TGTGCCAGCAGAGACCCCGTGCGGACGTCGACCGAGGAGCTGTTTTTT
j_gene: TRBJ1-1; abundance: many; v_gene: TRBV6-2/TRBV6-3; d_gene: -; CDR3aa: CASAKKGGNTEAFF; CDR3nt: TGTGCCAGCGCGAAGAAAGGAGGCAACACTGAAGCTTTCTTT
j_gene: TRBJ1-4; abundance: once; v_gene: TRBV7-2; d_gene: -; CDR3aa: CASSLASAGKLFF; CDR3nt: TGTGCCAGCAGCTTAGCGTCGGCGGGAAAACTGTTTTTT
j_gene: TRBJ1-3; abundance: many; v_gene: TRBV7-9; d_gene: -; CDR3aa: CASSFGTSGNTIYF; CDR3nt: TGTGCCAGCAGCTTCGGGACATCTGGAAACACCATATATTTT
j_gene: TRBJ1-2; abundance: -; v_gene: TRBV29-1; d_gene: -; CDR3aa: CSLAGDYGYTF; CDR3nt: TGCAGCTTGGCAGGGGACTATGGCTACACCTTC
j_gene: TRBJ2-7; abundance: many; v_gene: TRBV7-9; d_gene: TRBD2; CDR3aa: CASSLNYGTSGPYEQYF; CDR3nt: TGTGCCAGCAGCTTAAATTACGGGACTAGCGGACCCTACGAGCAGTACTTC
j_gene: TRBJ1-2; abundance: -; v_gene: TRBV7-8; d_gene: -; CDR3aa: CARSLETRSYGYTF; CDR3nt: TGTGCCAGAAGCTTAGAAACACGGAGCTATGGCTACACCTTC